This TCR beta chain was found in a study of blood T cell repertoires in COVID-19. Study overall: Some COVID-19 samples were acute and others convalescent; all came from the United States, Italy and Spain. T cells, B-cell-depleted T cells, or PBMCs provided the cDNA or gDNA that served as material.

In the authors' workflow: Nucleated cell number was recorded as an estimate derived from reference gene primer amplification. Measured with immunoSEQ multiplex PCR; TCRdb has only the in-frame clones, and not every one. Clone size and the V and J calls come from that table; the DNA yielded D and trimming. The table lists 150,000 to 200,000 clones, around nine tenths of them singletons. In germline, CDR1 is WNHNN, CDR2 SYGVQD (reference sequence). The junction had 4 bases not matched to a gene; V was cut back by 9 bases and J by 2 bases. The CDR3 extends over 13 amino acids. This TCR was recovered from a man aged 65 to 85 with acute or convalescent COVID-19. The sequencing sample was made of peripheral blood. The chain couples TRBV10-1 to TRBJ2-3, with 8 bases lining up with TRBD2. Here the CDR3 reads CASTGGLTDTQYF. The CDR3 DNA sequence: TGCGCCAGTACGGGGGGGCTCACAGATACGCAGTATTTT.